Listed below are T cell receptor beta chains from one sample, sequenced in a study of blood T cell repertoires in COVID-19. Generated by immunoSEQ multiplex PCR, the TCRdb table keeps only in-frame clones and is missing some. This repertoire shows 200,000 to 250,000 clones, around three quarters found once; its top ten account for 7.2%. Material: peripheral blood. The receptor set was obtained from a woman aged 70-85 years with acute or convalescent COVID-19. CDR3s include the opening cysteine and the closing phenylalanine or tryptophan. The D gene is left open where the match is weak. Size values are once, few and many counts, or a class for expanded clones, and some rows have none.

size: NA; V: TRBV7-2; D: TRBD1; J: TRBJ1-1; CDR3: CASSFQPTGAAFF; DNA: TGTGCCAGCAGCTTTCAACCCACAGGGGCAGCTTTCTTT
size: NA; V: TRBV6-1; D: NA; J: TRBJ1-1; CDR3: CASSSPRNTEAFF; DNA: TGTGCCAGCAGTAGCCCAAGAAACACTGAAGCTTTCTTT
size: NA; V: TRBV2; D: TRBD1; J: TRBJ1-1; CDR3: CASRLQGSTEAFF; DNA: TGTGCCAGCAGACTACAGGGGAGCACTGAAGCTTTCTTT
size: NA; V: TRBV19; D: NA; J: TRBJ2-3; CDR3: CASSSLLRDTQYF; DNA: TGTGCCAGTAGCTCCCTATTGCGAGATACGCAGTATTTT
size: NA; V: TRBV7-2; D: TRBD2; J: TRBJ2-5; CDR3: CASSSELAGGETQYF; DNA: TGTGCCAGCAGCTCCGAACTAGCGGGGGGGGAGACCCAGTACTTC
size: NA; V: TRBV5-1; D: NA; J: TRBJ1-1; CDR3: CASSLTGLNTEAFF; DNA: TGCGCCAGCAGCTTGACAGGGCTGAACACTGAAGCTTTCTTT
size: NA; V: TRBV12-3/TRBV12-4; D: NA; J: TRBJ1-2; CDR3: CASSLGQLYGYTF; DNA: TGTGCCAGCAGTTTGGGACAACTCTATGGCTACACCTTC
size: NA; V: TRBV7-2; D: NA; J: TRBJ1-5; CDR3: CASSSGGATNQPQHF; DNA: TGTGCCAGCAGCTCCGGGGGAGCGACCAATCAGCCCCAGCATTTT
size: NA; V: TRBV7-8; D: TRBD1; J: TRBJ2-2; CDR3: CASSGQGSATGELFF; DNA: TGTGCCAGCAGCGGACAGGGGTCCGCCACCGGGGAGCTGTTTTTT
size: NA; V: TRBV6-5; D: NA; J: TRBJ2-1; CDR3: CASHGLRSWYNEQFF; DNA: TGTGCCAGCCACGGACTCCGCTCGTGGTACAATGAGCAGTTCTTC
size: NA; V: TRBV5-1; D: NA; J: TRBJ2-2; CDR3: CASSQTETNTGELFF; DNA: TGCGCCAGCAGCCAGACTGAAACGAACACCGGGGAGCTGTTTTTT
size: NA; V: TRBV18; D: NA; J: TRBJ1-1; CDR3: CASSPAQKNTEAFF; DNA: TGTGCCAGCTCACCGGCACAGAAGAACACTGAAGCTTTCTTT
size: NA; V: TRBV9; D: TRBD1; J: TRBJ2-5; CDR3: CASSYKPGQGAETQYF; DNA: TGTGCCAGCAGCTACAAGCCGGGACAGGGGGCAGAGACCCAGTACTTC
size: NA; V: TRBV7-8; D: TRBD1; J: TRBJ1-2; CDR3: CASSLEEGTGRIDGYTF; DNA: TGTGCCAGCAGCTTAGAAGAGGGGACAGGGAGGATAGATGGCTACACCTTC
size: NA; V: TRBV19; D: NA; J: TRBJ2-3; CDR3: CASRLASASADTQYF; DNA: TGTGCCAGTAGGCTAGCTTCCGCCTCGGCGGATACGCAGTATTTT
size: few; V: TRBV10-3; D: TRBD2; J: TRBJ2-3; CDR3: CAISASLLAGIREQYF; DNA: TGTGCCATCAGTGCCTCCTTACTAGCGGGGATAAGGGAACAGTATTTT